One and the same sample provided the 12 T cell receptor beta chains below, sequenced in a study of T cells in Graves' hyperthyroidism and ophthalmopathy (dated by TCRdb to the late 2010s). Library preparation employed multiplex PCR. Data came from an Illumina HiSeq 2000. The TCR beta CDR3 regions were amplified from RNA transcripts. The first round of RT-PCR for the TCR CDR3 was performed with the HTBI primer set and the Qiagen OneStep RT-PCR kit. TCRdb's own reprocessing of the public reads used fastp at Q25 and MiXCR and kept productive beta chains. Rows with one shared CDR3 protein collapse into an entry with the most common genes and DNA. The sample table holds around 700,000 distinct CDR3 sequences, of which around a sixth were seen once. The ten largest clones add up to over 15% of the sample. The sample comprised blood. The receptors stem from a woman in her 50s with Graves' hyperthyroidism that later progressed to Graves' ophthalmopathy.

This clonotype was seen at least ten times. The J gene is TRBJ2-3, the V gene TRBV18, with no clear D. The CDR3 has 13 amino acids. The germline V and J ends were trimmed by 2 bases and 0 bases, with 3 bases remaining between them. CDR1 is KGHSH and CDR2 is LQKENI in the germline V gene. CDR3 coding DNA: TGTGCCAGCTCACCATTGAGCACAGATACGCAGTATTTT. Translating it yields CASSPLSTDTQYF.

This clonotype has a handful of counts. This chain connects TRBV7-9 to TRBJ2-4, with D unresolved. There are 17 residues in the CDR3. The V gene lost 0 bases and the J gene lost 0 bases, with 12 bases spanning the gap. Germline lookup yields CDR1 SEHNR and CDR2 FQNEAQ (reference sequence). The DNA of the CDR3 is TGTGCCAGCAGCTTAGCAGGGTTGGTGATAGCCAAAAACATTCAGTACTTC. This gives the protein CASSLAGLVIAKNIQYF.

This clonotype was counted many times. This rearrangement joins TRBV11-3 to TRBJ2-5; 9 bases align to TRBD1. J was trimmed by 2 bases and V by 5 bases; bases with no gene match: 6. Germline V gives CDR1 SGHNT, CDR2 YENEEA. CDR3 length equals 15 residues. CDR3 sequence: CASSPPGTGQETQYF. The DNA for the CDR3 is TGTGCCAGCAGCCCCCCAGGGACAGGGCAAGAGACCCAGTACTTC.

This clonotype appeared many times. This chain connects TRBV20-1 to TRBJ2-7; D is ambiguous. The CDR3 has 14 amino acids. The germline CDR1 and CDR2 sequences are DFQATT and SNEGSKA (reference sequence). Between the trimmed V and J ends, which lost 2 bases and 0 bases, there was a span of 11 bases. DNA for the CDR3: TGCAGTGCTAGAAGCCGGCAGCCCTCCTACGAGCAGTACTTC. Its protein is CSARSRQPSYEQYF.

V and J are TRBV6-5 and TRBJ2-1, with 10 bases lining up with TRBD2. J lost 4 bases, V lost 0 bases, and 6 bases had no gene match. The CDR3 has 17 amino acids. The germline V gene encodes CDR1 MNHEY and CDR2 SVGAGI. The CDR3 loop reads CASSYSFVTSGYNEQFF. The CDR3 nucleotides read TGTGCCAGCAGTTACTCGTTCGTGACTAGCGGGTACAATGAGCAGTTCTTC.

A word on this clonotype: Germline is not matched at one junction end, which may reflect a read error. J is TRBJ1-6 and V is TRBV2, with D unresolved. CDR1 SNHLY and CDR2 FYNNEI come from the germline V gene. This CDR3 spans 13 amino acids. CDR3 sequence (DNA): TGTACCAGCAGTGCCGCATGGAATTCACCCCTCCACTTT. Translated: CTSSAAWNSPLHF.

In this sample, this clonotype turned up a few times. V and J are TRBV27 and TRBJ1-2; D remains ambiguous. V was trimmed by 6 bases and J by 4 bases, leaving 12 bases between them. CDR3 length: 13 amino acids. Germline V CDR1 and CDR2: MNHEY, SMNVEV (reference sequence). The CDR3 loop is CASSPRVGYGYTF. In DNA form, the CDR3 reads TGTGCCAGCAGCCCCCGTGTGGGCTATGGCTACACCTTC.

CDR3 in DNA: TGTGCCAGTACGGCGGCGGGTGATACGCAGTATTTT. Its protein is CASTAAGDTQYF. The chain joins TRBV19 to TRBJ2-3, with TRBD2 as a possible D gene (5 bases). The CDR3 length is 12 residues. Germline CDR1 LNHDA, CDR2 SQIVND (reference sequence). Trimming pared 7 bases from V and 6 bases from J, leaving 11 bases between.

This clonotype has at least ten counts. The J gene is TRBJ2-5, the V gene TRBV3-1, with a possible D match to TRBD1 (5 bases). Trimming removed 6 bases from V and 7 bases from J, with 24 bases in between. Per germline, CDR1 LGHDT and CDR2 YNNKEL (reference sequence). The CDR3 consists of 16 residues. CDR3 nucleotides: TGTGCCAGCAGTCGATCACAGAAAGGGGCGGATGGGACCCAGTACTTC. Translated, it gives CASSRSQKGADGTQYF.

At least ten counts were recorded for this clonotype. The chain joins TRBV7-2 to TRBJ2-5, with 8 bases fitting TRBD2. Germline CDR1 reads SGHTA; CDR2 reads FQGNSA. V was clipped by 2 bases and J by 1 base; unmatched bases: 6. The CDR3 covers 16 residues. The CDR3 spells CASSLRAGALQETQYF. The CDR3 nucleotides are TGTGCCAGCAGCTTAAGAGCGGGGGCCCTCCAAGAGACCCAGTACTTC.

This chain joins TRBV20-1 and TRBJ1-1; D unresolved. Trimming left V 6 bases short and J 4 bases short, with 9 bases between. This CDR3 has 11 residues. In germline, CDR1 is DFQATT, CDR2 SNEGSKA (reference sequence). CDR3 amino acids: CSAPMSTEAFF. CDR3 DNA: TGCAGTGCACCGATGAGCACTGAAGCTTTCTTT.

V and J are TRBV15 and TRBJ1-4; TRBD1 agrees at 10 bases. Trimming took 1 base from V and 6 from J; bases not matched to a gene: 2. The CDR3 consists of 15 residues. The germline V gene encodes CDR1 LNHNV and CDR2 YYDKDF (reference sequence). CDR3 nucleotide sequence: TGTGCCACCAGCAGAGTCGGACAGGGGGATGAAAAACTGTTTTTT. This gives the protein CATSRVGQGDEKLFF.